A single sample gave rise to the 23 T cell receptor beta chains below, sequenced in a study of T-cell reconstitution after alpha-beta-depleted transplantation in children. Unique molecular identifiers were built into the TCRbeta library. MiXCR, run by TCRdb on the PCR reads, gives a single entry per CDR3 protein. Of a few hundred thousand distinct CDR3 sequences listed, approximately 10% were seen once; the top ten hold less than 2.5%. This specimen was PBMCs from the stem cell graft donor, taken from the stem cell graft. Receptors were obtained from a human donor who donated a stem cell graft to a child with acute lymphoblastic leukemia.

The chain joins TRBV7-9 to TRBJ2-2; D might be TRBD1 (6 bases). The CDR3 runs to 16 residues. Per germline, CDR1 SEHNR and CDR2 FQNEAQ (reference sequence). With 5 bases removed from V and 5 bases from J, the gap between germline ends came to 18 bases. The CDR3 DNA reads TGTGCCAGCAGCCGACAGGCCCTCACTTCTACCGGGGAGCTGTTTTTT. This translates into CASSRQALTSTGELFF.

The genes are TRBV20-1 and TRBJ2-7, with TRBD2 as a possible D gene (5 bases). The V gene's germline CDR1 is DFQATT and CDR2 SNEGSKA (reference sequence). The V and J ends lost 6 bases and 4 bases respectively, with 16 bases between them. This CDR3 spans 13 amino acids. As DNA, the CDR3 is TGCAGTGCGACCCAAGGAGGATTGTACGAGCAGTACTTC. Its translation is CSATQGGLYEQYF.

In this sample, this clonotype turned up a few times. The V and J genes are TRBV2 and TRBJ2-5; a weak D match, TRBD2 (5 bases). This CDR3 comprises 15 residues. Germline V gene data show CDR1 as SNHLY and CDR2 as FYNNEI. V lost 5 bases to trimming and J lost 1 base, with 14 bases between them. This CDR3 reads CASSLRRRTQETQYF. The CDR3 nucleotides are TGTGCCAGCAGTCTCCGACGGAGGACCCAAGAGACCCAGTACTTC. The entire variable domain, with the rest obtained from reference TRBV2 and TRBJ2-5, is as follows: EPEVTQTPSHQVTQMGQEVILRCVPISNHLYFYWYRQILGQKVEFLVSFYNNEISEKSEIFDDQFSVERPDGSNFTLKIRSTKLEDSAMYFCASSLRRRTQETQYFGPGTRLLVL.

The sample holds a few counts of this clonotype. The chain recombines TRBV11-2 with TRBJ2-7, with D maybe TRBD1 (6 bases). The V and J ends lost 4 bases and 0 bases respectively, with 16 bases between them. This CDR3 is 16 amino acids long. The germline gives CDR1 SGHAT, CDR2 FQNNGV. The CDR3 nucleotides are TGTGCCAGCAGCTCTCCCGGGACAAAAGTCTCCTACGAGCAGTACTTC. Its protein is CASSSPGTKVSYEQYF.

The table lists this clonotype with many counts. The chain employs TRBV10-3 and TRBJ2-1, with a possible D match to TRBD1 (6 bases). The CDR3 length is 15 residues. In germline, CDR1 is ENHRY, CDR2 SYGVKD. V lost 0 bases and J 5 bases, leaving 11 bases between the germline ends. For the CDR3, the DNA is TGTGCCATCAGTGAGTCCTTAACAGGGAACAATGAGCAGTTCTTC. It encodes CAISESLTGNNEQFF.

This chain connects TRBV20-1 to TRBJ2-7, with D maybe TRBD1 (6 bases). The ends were cut back, 2 bases at V and 7 bases at J, with 18 bases in the middle. In germline, CDR1 is DFQATT, CDR2 SNEGSKA (reference sequence). The CDR3 runs 14 residues. This CDR3 reads CSARTGTPVEEQYF. As DNA, the CDR3 is TGCAGTGCTAGAACCGGGACACCAGTGGAGGAGCAGTACTTC.

This clonotype was detected only a few times. This chain uses TRBV7-3 with TRBJ2-2, with TRBD1 matching 10 bases. This CDR3 comprises 15 residues. The V gene's germline CDR1 is SGHTA and CDR2 FQGTGA. The V segment lost 5 bases and the J segment 5 bases; nucleotides outside the gene matches: 5. CDR3 nucleotides: TGTGCCAGCAGCCCCCGGACAGGGGGGACCGGGGAGCTGTTTTTT. This codes for CASSPRTGGTGELFF.

This clonotype was counted only a few times. The V call is TRBV7-6, the J call TRBJ2-1; 8 nucleotides match TRBD1. The CDR3 has 16 residues. Germline CDR1 SGHVS, CDR2 FNYEAQ. V was pared by 1 base and J by 6 bases, with 8 bases of the junction left unmatched. The CDR3, as DNA: TGTGCCAGCAGCTTAGGGGCAGGGGGCGCGGGCAATGAGCAGTTCTTC. Translation: CASSLGAGGAGNEQFF.

The chain couples TRBV12-3 or TRBV12-4 to TRBJ1-5; TRBD1 is a possible D gene (6 bases). The CDR3 covers 13 residues. Trimming took off 6 bases at V and 4 bases at J, with 10 bases between the two ends. The CDR3 coding sequence is TGTGCCAGCAGGTGGACAGAAAATCAGCCCCAGCATTTT. Protein sequence: CASRWTENQPQHF.

The gene calls are TRBV18 and TRBJ1-4; D remains ambiguous. The germline CDR1 and CDR2 sequences are KGHSH and LQKENI. The CDR3 length is 11 residues. The V end was cut by 2 bases, the J end by 14 bases, with 9 bases between. The CDR3 region has the DNA TGTGCCAGCTCACCAGAGTCGGGGCTGTTTTTT. It specifies CASSPESGLFF.

This chain joins TRBV12-3 or TRBV12-4 and TRBJ1-5, with 7 positions matching TRBD1. The CDR3 consists of 15 residues. V shed 6 bases, J shed 0 bases, and the junction held 5 bases outside the gene matches. The DNA for the CDR3 is TGTGCCAGCAGACCGCAGGGGGGTAGCAATCAGCCCCAGCATTTT. Its translation: CASRPQGGSNQPQHF.

This clonotype was observed a few times. J is TRBJ2-3 and V is TRBV5-1, with TRBD1 matching 11 bases. The CDR3 spans 17 residues. V trimming: 4 bases; J trimming: 4 bases; junction bases outside the gene matches: 11. CDR1 is SGHRS and CDR2 is YFSETQ in the germline V gene. This CDR3 reads CASSPGQGASSADTQYF. CDR3 sequence (DNA): TGCGCCAGCAGCCCAGGACAGGGGGCTAGCTCAGCAGATACGCAGTATTTT.

The chain employs TRBV4-1 and TRBJ2-7; D unresolved. The CDR3 consists of 15 residues. CDR1 and CDR2 (germline): MGHRA, YSYEKL. V was clipped by 1 base and J by 3 bases, with 13 bases between them. Here the CDR3 reads CASSQVFDTRYEQYF. CDR3 bases: TGCGCCAGCAGCCAAGTTTTCGACACCCGCTACGAGCAGTACTTC.

There are a few counts of this clonotype. The chain carries TRBV4-2 and TRBJ1-5, with TRBD1 identical over 9 bases. Germline assignment: CDR1 LGHNA and CDR2 YNFKEQ. CDR3 length: 16 residues. The J segment lost 6 bases and the V segment lost 1 base, leaving 7 bases of the junction unmatched. The CDR3 sequence is CASSQGGTGNRQPQHF. DNA of the CDR3: TGTGCCAGCAGCCAAGGCGGGACAGGGAATCGTCAGCCCCAGCATTTT.

This clonotype was seen a handful of times. The chain links TRBV28 to TRBJ1-4, with a weak D call TRBD1 (6 bases). The CDR3 spans 15 residues. Germline V gene sequence: CDR1 MDHEN, CDR2 SYDVKM. V lost 6 bases and J lost 4, with 15 bases in between. CDR3 DNA sequence: TGTGCCAGCAGCCTTACTCGACAGGTTAATGAAAAACTGTTTTTT. It yields the protein CASSLTRQVNEKLFF. Full variable domain (rest looked up from reference TRBV28 and TRBJ1-4): DVKVTQSSRYLVKRTGEKVFLECVQDMDHENMFWYRQDPGLGLRLIYFSYDVKMKEKGDIPEGYSVSREKKERFSLILESASTNQTSMYLCASSLTRQVNEKLFFGSGTQLSVL.

This clonotype occurred a few times. This chain uses TRBV11-2 with TRBJ2-1, with TRBD2 matching over 8 bases. The CDR3 totals 19 residues. Looked up from germline, CDR1 is SGHAT and CDR2 is FQNNGV. V shed 4 bases and J 0 bases; nucleotides not matched to a gene: 14. CDR3 protein: CASSSEPLASGSSYNEQFF. As DNA, the CDR3 is TGTGCCAGCAGCTCGGAACCTCTTGCCAGCGGGAGCTCCTACAATGAGCAGTTCTTC.

This clonotype occurred many times. The chain is built from TRBV4-1 and TRBJ2-2; the match to TRBD1 covers 8 bases. In germline, CDR1 is MGHRA, CDR2 YSYEKL. V was clipped by 0 bases and J by 5 bases; unmatched bases: 8. This CDR3 has 17 amino acids. Written as DNA, the CDR3 is TGCGCCAGCAGCCAAGAACCGCAGGGGGCGGGTACCGGGGAGCTGTTTTTT. It yields the protein CASSQEPQGAGTGELFF.

This clonotype came up many times. The chain joins TRBV6-1 to TRBJ2-2, with 7 positions matching TRBD1. CDR3 length: 15 residues. In germline, CDR1 is MNHNS, CDR2 SASEGT. V was pared by 7 bases and J by 4 bases, with 9 bases of the junction left unmatched. CDR3 in DNA: TGTGCCAGCATCAGAAGGGACAGTATCACCGGGGAGCTGTTTTTT. This translates into CASIRRDSITGELFF.

The chain carries TRBV20-1 and TRBJ2-5; 8 positions agree with TRBD2. The germline gives CDR1 DFQATT, CDR2 SNEGSKA (reference sequence). The J segment lost 4 bases and the V segment lost 5 bases, leaving 12 bases of the junction unmatched. The CDR3 consists of 15 residues. This CDR3 is CSAFDPGLGVETQYF. The CDR3 bases are TGCAGTGCTTTTGATCCGGGACTAGGCGTAGAGACCCAGTACTTC.

The chain carries TRBV19 and TRBJ2-1; 9 positions match TRBD2. Unmatched junction bases numbered 5, after V lost 5 bases and J lost 6 bases. Germline V gene lookup returns CDR1 LNHDA and CDR2 SQIVND (reference sequence). The CDR3 runs 14 residues. For the CDR3, the DNA is TGTGCCAGTAGTCCCACGACTAGCGGCAATGAGCAGTTCTTC. Translation gives CASSPTTSGNEQFF.

In its sample, this clonotype was seen many times. This sequence joins TRBV5-1 and TRBJ2-3; D call uncertain. V was clipped by 2 bases and J by 0 bases, with 4 bases between them. CDR1 is SGHRS, CDR2 YFSETQ, per germline. This CDR3 region has 13 residues. DNA of the CDR3: TGCGCCAGCAGCTTTATAAGCACAGATACGCAGTATTTT. Protein sequence: CASSFISTDTQYF.

This clonotype was counted ten times or more. The rearrangement uses TRBV6-2 or TRBV6-3 and TRBJ2-1; TRBD2 matches 10 bases. Trimming removed 6 bases from V and 4 bases from J; junction bases left unmatched: 3. The CDR3 is made up of 14 amino acids. CDR1 is MNHEY and CDR2 is SVGEGT in the germline V gene. The CDR3 region has the DNA TGTGCCAGCAGGCGGACTAGCGGTTACAATGAGCAGTTCTTC. As protein: CASRRTSGYNEQFF.

V and J are TRBV2 and TRBJ2-3; 8 positions agree with TRBD1. The CDR3 has 16 amino acids. Germline V CDR1 and CDR2: SNHLY, FYNNEI. V lost 3 bases to trimming and J lost 2 bases; unmatched junction nucleotides: 7. CDR3 in amino acids: CASSDPGQETTDTQYF. The CDR3 DNA is TGTGCCAGCAGTGATCCGGGACAGGAGACCACAGATACGCAGTATTTT.